This TCR beta chain was sequenced in a study of shared clonotypes between healthy human individuals. Study-wide results and caveats: The researchers took only blood, and tissue repertoires probably look different.

This CDR3 has 14 amino acids. Germline CDR1 and CDR2: SGHTA and FQGTGA. Deletions cut 5 bases from V and 5 bases from J, with 14 bases between. Profiled with immunoSEQ multiplex PCR; TCRdb holds only in-frame clones, not every one. The table has roughly 1,500,000 clones, 97% to 99% seen once. Worth noting for this clone: What it recognizes is unknown.

Material: naive CD4+ T cells sorted from blood. Described subset: CD45RA+ positively selected. The rearrangement uses TRBV7-3 and TRBJ2-3; TRBD2 might be the D (6 bases). The receptor's source is a man aged 25-45 years in good health. In DNA form, the CDR3 reads TGTGCCAGCAGCCCGCCGGGAGCGGTAGATACGCAGTATTTT. As protein: CASSPPGAVDTQYF.